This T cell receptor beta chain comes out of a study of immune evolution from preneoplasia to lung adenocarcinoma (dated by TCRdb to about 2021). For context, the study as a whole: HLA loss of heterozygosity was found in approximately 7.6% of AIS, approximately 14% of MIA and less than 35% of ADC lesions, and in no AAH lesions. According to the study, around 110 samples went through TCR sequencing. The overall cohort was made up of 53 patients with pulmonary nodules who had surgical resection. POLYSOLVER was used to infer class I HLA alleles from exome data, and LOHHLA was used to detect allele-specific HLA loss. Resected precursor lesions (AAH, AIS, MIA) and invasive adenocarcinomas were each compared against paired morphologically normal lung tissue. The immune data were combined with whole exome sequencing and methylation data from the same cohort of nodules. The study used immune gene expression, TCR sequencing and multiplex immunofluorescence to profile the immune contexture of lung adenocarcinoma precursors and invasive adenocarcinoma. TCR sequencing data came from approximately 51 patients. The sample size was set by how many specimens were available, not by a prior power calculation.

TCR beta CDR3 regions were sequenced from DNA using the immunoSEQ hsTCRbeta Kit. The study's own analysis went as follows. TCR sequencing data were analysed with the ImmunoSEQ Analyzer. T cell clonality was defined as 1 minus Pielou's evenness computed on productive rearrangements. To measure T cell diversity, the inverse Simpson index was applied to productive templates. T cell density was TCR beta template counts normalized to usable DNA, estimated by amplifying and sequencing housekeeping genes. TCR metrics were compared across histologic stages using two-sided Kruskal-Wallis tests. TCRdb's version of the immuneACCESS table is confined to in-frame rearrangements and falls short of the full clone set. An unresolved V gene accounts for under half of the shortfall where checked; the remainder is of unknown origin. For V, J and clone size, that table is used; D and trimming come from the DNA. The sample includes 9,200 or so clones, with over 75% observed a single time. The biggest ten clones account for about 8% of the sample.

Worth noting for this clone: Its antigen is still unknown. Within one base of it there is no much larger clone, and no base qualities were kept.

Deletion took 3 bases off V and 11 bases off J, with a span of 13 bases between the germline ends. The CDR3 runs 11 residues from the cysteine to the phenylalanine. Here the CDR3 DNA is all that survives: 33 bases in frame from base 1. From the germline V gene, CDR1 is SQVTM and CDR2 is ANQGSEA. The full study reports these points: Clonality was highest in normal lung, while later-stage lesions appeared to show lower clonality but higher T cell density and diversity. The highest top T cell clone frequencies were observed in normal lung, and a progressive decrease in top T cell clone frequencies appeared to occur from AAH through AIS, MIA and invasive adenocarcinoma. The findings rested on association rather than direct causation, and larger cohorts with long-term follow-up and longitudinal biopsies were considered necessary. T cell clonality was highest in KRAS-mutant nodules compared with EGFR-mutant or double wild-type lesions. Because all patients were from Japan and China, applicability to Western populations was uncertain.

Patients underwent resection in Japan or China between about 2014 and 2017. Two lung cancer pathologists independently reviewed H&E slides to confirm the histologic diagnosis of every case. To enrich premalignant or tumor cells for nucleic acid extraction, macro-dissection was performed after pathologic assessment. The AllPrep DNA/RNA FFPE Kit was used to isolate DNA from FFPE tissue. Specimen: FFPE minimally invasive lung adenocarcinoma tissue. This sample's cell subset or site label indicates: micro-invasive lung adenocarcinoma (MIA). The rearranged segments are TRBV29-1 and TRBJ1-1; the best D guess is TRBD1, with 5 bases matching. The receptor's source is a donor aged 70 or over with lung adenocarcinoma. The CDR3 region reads CSVERGSRAFF. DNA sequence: TGCAGCGTTGAGCGGGGGAGCAGGGCTTTCTTT.